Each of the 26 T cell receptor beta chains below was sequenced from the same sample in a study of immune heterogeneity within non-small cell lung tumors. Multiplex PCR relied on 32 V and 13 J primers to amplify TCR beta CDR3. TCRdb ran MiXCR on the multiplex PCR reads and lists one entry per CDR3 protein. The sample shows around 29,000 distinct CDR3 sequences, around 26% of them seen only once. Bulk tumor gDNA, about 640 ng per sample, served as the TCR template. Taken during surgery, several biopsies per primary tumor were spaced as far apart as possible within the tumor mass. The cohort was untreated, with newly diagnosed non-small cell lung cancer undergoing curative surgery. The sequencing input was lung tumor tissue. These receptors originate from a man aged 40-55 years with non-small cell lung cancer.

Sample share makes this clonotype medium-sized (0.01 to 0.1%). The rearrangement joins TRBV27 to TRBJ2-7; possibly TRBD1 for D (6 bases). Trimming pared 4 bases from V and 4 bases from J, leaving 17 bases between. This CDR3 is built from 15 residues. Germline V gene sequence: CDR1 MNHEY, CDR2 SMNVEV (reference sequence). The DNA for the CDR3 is TGTGCCAGCAGTTACCGACAGGTAGCCGATTACGAGCAGTACTTC. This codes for CASSYRQVADYEQYF.

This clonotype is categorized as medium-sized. The CDR3 spells CASRGLAGFFNEQYF. CDR3 nucleotide sequence: TGTGCCAGCAGGGGACTAGCGGGATTTTTCAACGAGCAGTACTTC. The chain joins TRBV6-1 to TRBJ2-7; TRBD2 matches at 13 bases. The J segment lost 5 bases and the V segment lost 6 bases, leaving 7 bases of the junction unmatched. Germline loops: CDR1 MNHNS, CDR2 SASEGT. The CDR3 length is 15 residues.

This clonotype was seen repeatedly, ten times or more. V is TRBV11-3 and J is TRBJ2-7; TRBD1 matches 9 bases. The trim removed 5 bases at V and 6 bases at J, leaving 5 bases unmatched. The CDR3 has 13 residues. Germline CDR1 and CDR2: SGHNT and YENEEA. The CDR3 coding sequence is TGTGCCAGCAGCCTACAGGGGGCGGTCGAGCAGTACTTC. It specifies CASSLQGAVEQYF.

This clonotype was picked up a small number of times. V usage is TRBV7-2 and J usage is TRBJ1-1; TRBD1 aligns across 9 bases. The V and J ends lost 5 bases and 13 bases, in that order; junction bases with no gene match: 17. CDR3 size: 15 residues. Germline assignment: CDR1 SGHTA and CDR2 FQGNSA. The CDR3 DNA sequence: TGTGCCAGCAGCCCTCGACAGGGGGGGACCGTTGCCTATTTCTTT. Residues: CASSPRQGGTVAYFF.

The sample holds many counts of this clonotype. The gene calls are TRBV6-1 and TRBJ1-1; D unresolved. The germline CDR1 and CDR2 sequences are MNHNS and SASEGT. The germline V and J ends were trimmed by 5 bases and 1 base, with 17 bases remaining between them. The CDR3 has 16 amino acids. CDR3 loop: CASSRDPRPPNTEAFF. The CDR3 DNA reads TGTGCCAGCAGTAGAGACCCGCGTCCCCCGAACACTGAAGCTTTCTTT.

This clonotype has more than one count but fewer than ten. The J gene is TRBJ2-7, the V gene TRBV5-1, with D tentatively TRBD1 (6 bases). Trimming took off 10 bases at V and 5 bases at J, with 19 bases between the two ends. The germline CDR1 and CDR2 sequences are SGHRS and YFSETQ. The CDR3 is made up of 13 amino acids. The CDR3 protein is CACTEGHIDEQYF. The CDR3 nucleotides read TGCGCCTGCACCGAGGGACACATCGACGAGCAGTACTTC.

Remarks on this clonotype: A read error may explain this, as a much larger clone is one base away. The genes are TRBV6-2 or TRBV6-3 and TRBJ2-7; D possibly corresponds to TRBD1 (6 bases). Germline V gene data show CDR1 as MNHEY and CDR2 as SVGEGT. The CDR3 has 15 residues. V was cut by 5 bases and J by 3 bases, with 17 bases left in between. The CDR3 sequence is CASSKGQSTRYEQYF. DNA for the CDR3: TGTGCCAGCAGTAAAGGACAGAGCACACGCTACGAGCAGTACTTC.

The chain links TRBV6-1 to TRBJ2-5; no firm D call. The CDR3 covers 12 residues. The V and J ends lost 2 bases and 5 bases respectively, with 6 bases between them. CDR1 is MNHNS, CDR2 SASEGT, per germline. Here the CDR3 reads CASSERAETQYF. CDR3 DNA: TGTGCCAGCAGTGAAAGGGCGGAGACCCAGTACTTC.

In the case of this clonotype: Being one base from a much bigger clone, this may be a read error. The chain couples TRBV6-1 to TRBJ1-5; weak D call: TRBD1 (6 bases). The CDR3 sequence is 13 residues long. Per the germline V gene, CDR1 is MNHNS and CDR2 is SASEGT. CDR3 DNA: TGTGCCAGCGGTACAAGGGGGAATCATCCCCAGCATTTT. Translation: CASGTRGNHPQHF.

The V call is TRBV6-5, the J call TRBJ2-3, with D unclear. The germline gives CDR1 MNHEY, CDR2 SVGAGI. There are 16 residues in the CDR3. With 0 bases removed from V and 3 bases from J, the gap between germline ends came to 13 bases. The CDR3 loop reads CASSYSPRPTTDTQYF. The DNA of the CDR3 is TGTGCCAGCAGTTACTCCCCAAGACCCACAACAGATACGCAGTATTTT.

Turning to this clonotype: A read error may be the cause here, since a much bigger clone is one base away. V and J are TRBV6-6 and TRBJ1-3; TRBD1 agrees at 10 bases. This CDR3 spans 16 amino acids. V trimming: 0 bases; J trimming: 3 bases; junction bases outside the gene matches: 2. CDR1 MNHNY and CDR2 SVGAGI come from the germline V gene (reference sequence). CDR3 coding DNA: TGTGCCAGCAGTTACTCCGGACAGGGGGTTGGAAACACCATATATTTT. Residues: CASSYSGQGVGNTIYF.

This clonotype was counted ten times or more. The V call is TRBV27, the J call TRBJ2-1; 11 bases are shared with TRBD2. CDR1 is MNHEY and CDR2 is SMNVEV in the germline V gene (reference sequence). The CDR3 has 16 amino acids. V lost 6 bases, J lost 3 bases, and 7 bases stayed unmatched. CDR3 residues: CASSRTGTSGYNEQFF. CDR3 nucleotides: TGTGCCAGCAGCCGAACCGGGACTAGCGGCTACAATGAGCAGTTCTTC.

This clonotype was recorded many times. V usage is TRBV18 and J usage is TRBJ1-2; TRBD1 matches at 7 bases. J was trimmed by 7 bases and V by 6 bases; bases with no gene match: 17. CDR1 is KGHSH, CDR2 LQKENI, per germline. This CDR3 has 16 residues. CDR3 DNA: TGTGCCAGCTCCGTTCAGGGGGACGTACGATTAGGTGGCTACACCTTC. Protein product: CASSVQGDVRLGGYTF.

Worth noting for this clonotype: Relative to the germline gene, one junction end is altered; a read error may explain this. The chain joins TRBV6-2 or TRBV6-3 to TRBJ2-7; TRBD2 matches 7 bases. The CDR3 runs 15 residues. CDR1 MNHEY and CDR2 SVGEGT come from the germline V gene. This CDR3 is CTSSRDGGSYYEQYF. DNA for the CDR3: TGTACCAGCAGTCGGGACGGCGGGAGCTACTACGAGCAGTACTTC.

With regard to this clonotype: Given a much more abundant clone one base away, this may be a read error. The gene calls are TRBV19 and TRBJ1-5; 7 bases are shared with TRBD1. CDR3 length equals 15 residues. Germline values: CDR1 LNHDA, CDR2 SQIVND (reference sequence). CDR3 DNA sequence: TGTGCCAGTAGTAACATGGGACAGAGCAATCAGCCCCTGCATTTT. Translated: CASSNMGQSNQPLHF.

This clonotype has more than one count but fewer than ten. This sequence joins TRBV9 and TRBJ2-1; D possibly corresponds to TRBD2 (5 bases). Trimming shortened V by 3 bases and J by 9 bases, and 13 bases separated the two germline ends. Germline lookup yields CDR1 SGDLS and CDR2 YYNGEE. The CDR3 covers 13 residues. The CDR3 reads CASSGRWSGEQFF. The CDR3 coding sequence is TGTGCCAGCAGCGGACGATGGAGCGGTGAGCAGTTCTTC.

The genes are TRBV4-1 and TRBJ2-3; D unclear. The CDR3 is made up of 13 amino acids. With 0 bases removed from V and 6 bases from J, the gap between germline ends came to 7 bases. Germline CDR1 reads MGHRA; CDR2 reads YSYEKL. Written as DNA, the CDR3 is TGCGCCAGCAGCCAAGATTGGATGGATACGCAGTATTTT. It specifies CASSQDWMDTQYF.

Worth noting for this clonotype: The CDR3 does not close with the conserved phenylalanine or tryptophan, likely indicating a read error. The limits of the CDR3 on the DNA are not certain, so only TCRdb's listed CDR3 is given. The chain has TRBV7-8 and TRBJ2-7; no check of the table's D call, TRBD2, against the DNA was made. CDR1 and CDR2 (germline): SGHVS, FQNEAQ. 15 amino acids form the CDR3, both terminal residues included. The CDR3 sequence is CASSSSSGRPYEHYS.

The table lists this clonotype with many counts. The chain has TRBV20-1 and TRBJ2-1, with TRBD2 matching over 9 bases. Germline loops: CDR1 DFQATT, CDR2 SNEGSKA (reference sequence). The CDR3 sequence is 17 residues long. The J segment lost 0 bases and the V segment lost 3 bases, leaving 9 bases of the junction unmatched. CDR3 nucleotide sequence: TGCAGTGCTAGCCCACGGACTAGCGTGAGCTCCTACAATGAGCAGTTCTTC. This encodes CSASPRTSVSSYNEQFF.

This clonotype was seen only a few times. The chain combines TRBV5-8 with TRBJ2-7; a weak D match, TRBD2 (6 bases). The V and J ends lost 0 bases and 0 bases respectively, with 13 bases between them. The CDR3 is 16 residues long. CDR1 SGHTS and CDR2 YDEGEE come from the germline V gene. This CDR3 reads CASSLGPGESSYEQYF. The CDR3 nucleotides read TGTGCCAGCAGCTTGGGTCCGGGGGAGAGCTCCTACGAGCAGTACTTC.

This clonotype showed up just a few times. In nucleotides, the CDR3 is TGTGCCAGCAGTGGACAGGGGGGGGTGTCTGGTGAGCAGTTCTTC. Its protein product is CASSGQGGVSGEQFF. This chain connects TRBV2 to TRBJ2-1; TRBD1 matches 9 bases. Germline CDR1 is SNHLY and CDR2 is FYNNEI. This CDR3 comprises 15 residues. With 4 bases clipped from V and 9 bases from J, the junction kept 10 bases outside the gene matches.

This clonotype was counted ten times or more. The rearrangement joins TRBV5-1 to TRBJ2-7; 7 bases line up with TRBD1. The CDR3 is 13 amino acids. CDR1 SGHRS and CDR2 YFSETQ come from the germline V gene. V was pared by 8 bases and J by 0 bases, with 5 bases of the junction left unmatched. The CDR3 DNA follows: TGCGCCAGTCACCGGGACAGCTCCTACGAGCAGTACTTC. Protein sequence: CASHRDSSYEQYF.

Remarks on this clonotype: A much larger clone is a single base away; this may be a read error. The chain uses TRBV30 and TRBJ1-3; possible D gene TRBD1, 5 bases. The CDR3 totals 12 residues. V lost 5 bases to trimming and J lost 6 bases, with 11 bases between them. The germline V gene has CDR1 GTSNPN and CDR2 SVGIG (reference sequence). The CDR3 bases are TGTGCCTGGGATGGGACGGTAAACACCATATATTTT. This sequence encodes CAWDGTVNTIYF.

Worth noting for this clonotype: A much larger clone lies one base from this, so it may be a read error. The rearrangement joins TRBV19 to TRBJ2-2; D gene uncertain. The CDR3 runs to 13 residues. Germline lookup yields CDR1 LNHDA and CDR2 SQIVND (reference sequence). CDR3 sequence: CASSIPSTWELFF. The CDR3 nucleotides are TGTGCCAGTAGTATCCCAAGCACCTGGGAGCTGTTTTTT.

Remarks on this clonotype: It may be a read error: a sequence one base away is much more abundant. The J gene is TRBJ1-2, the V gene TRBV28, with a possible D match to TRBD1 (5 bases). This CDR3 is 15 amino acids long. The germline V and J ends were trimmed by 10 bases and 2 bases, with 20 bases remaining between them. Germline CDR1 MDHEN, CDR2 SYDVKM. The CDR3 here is CAIREVGLINYGYTF. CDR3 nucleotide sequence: TGTGCCATCAGAGAGGTGGGGCTTATCAACTATGGCTACACCTTC.

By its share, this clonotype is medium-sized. The CDR3 loop reads CASSSPGQFNYGYTF. The CDR3, as DNA: TGTGCCAGTAGTTCTCCGGGACAGTTTAACTATGGCTACACCTTC. V gene TRBV19 combines with J gene TRBJ1-2; 7 bases line up with TRBD1. CDR3 length: 15 amino acids. V trimming: 5 bases; J trimming: 1 base; junction bases outside the gene matches: 7. Germline CDR1 reads LNHDA; CDR2 reads SQIVND (reference sequence).